This is a list of T cell receptor beta chains from one sample in a study of blood T cells in healthy people across ages. TCRdb reprocessed the 5' RACE reads via MiXCR and lists one record per CDR3 protein. Of fewer than 600,000 distinct CDR3 sequences in the sample, around 27% were seen once. The same specimen was also included in a second study, on T cells of mothers and their children.

The sample comprised blood. These receptors were taken from a boy younger than 10 in good health. Both conserved end residues are part of each CDR3. Each record gives: clone size, D gene, V gene, J gene, CDR3 protein, CDR3 DNA. D genes are given only for firm matches. Clone size appears in some rows only: once, few, many, or a class for an expanded clone.

abundance: few
d_gene: TRBD2
v_gene: TRBV20-1
j_gene: TRBJ2-7
CDR3aa: CSIGLAGDEQYF
CDR3nt: TGCAGTATAGGACTAGCGGGAGACGAGCAGTACTTC

abundance: -
d_gene: TRBD2
v_gene: TRBV20-1
j_gene: TRBJ2-5
CDR3aa: CSVTGGALGSVETQYF
CDR3nt: TGCAGTGTCACGGGAGGGGCTCTGGGAAGTGTAGAGACCCAGTACTTC

abundance: -
d_gene: -
v_gene: TRBV20-1
j_gene: TRBJ2-7
CDR3aa: CGGRGRSYEQYF
CDR3nt: TGCGGCGGGCGGGGGCGCTCCTACGAGCAGTACTTC

abundance: -
d_gene: -
v_gene: TRBV27
j_gene: TRBJ2-7
CDR3aa: CASRSTGRYEQYF
CDR3nt: TGTGCCAGCAGGTCGACAGGGAGGTACGAGCAGTACTTC

abundance: -
d_gene: -
v_gene: TRBV7-6
j_gene: TRBJ1-4
CDR3aa: CASSLKREKLFF
CDR3nt: TGTGCCAGCAGCTTAAAACGTGAAAAACTGTTTTTT

abundance: -
d_gene: -
v_gene: TRBV29-1
j_gene: TRBJ2-5
CDR3aa: CSVAQILGDPTPGETQYF
CDR3nt: TGCAGCGTCGCCCAAATTTTAGGGGACCCCACCCCTGGGGAGACCCAGTACTTC

abundance: few
d_gene: -
v_gene: TRBV11-2
j_gene: TRBJ2-7
CDR3aa: CASSLFAGQTYEQYF
CDR3nt: TGTGCCAGCAGCCTCTTTGCTGGGCAGACCTACGAGCAGTACTTC

abundance: few
d_gene: -
v_gene: TRBV18
j_gene: TRBJ2-4
CDR3aa: CASSPSPTKNIQYF
CDR3nt: TGTGCCAGCTCACCAAGTCCCACAAAAAACATTCAGTACTTC

abundance: -
d_gene: -
v_gene: TRBV5-1
j_gene: TRBJ2-5
CDR3aa: CASSSRYATQETQYF
CDR3nt: TGCGCCAGCAGCTCAAGGTACGCGACCCAAGAGACCCAGTACTTC

abundance: few
d_gene: TRBD2
v_gene: TRBV20-1
j_gene: TRBJ2-7
CDR3aa: CSARGASGMPYEQYF
CDR3nt: TGCAGTGCTAGAGGGGCTAGCGGGATGCCCTACGAGCAGTACTTC

abundance: -
d_gene: -
v_gene: TRBV29-1
j_gene: TRBJ2-7
CDR3aa: CSASPGGQGEQYF
CDR3nt: TGCAGCGCCTCCCCCGGGGGGCAAGGCGAGCAGTACTTC

abundance: few
d_gene: TRBD2
v_gene: TRBV20-1
j_gene: TRBJ2-5
CDR3aa: CSATPGLAGGPSYF
CDR3nt: TGCAGTGCGACCCCGGGACTAGCGGGAGGGCCCTCCTACTTC

abundance: many
d_gene: -
v_gene: TRBV12-3/TRBV12-4
j_gene: TRBJ2-5
CDR3aa: CASSFRTGRRETQYF
CDR3nt: TGTGCCAGCAGTTTCCGGACTGGACGCCGAGAGACCCAGTACTTC

abundance: -
d_gene: TRBD2
v_gene: TRBV7-3
j_gene: TRBJ2-7
CDR3aa: CASRAPGLGPYEQYF
CDR3nt: TGTGCCAGCAGGGCCCCGGGACTAGGACCCTACGAGCAGTACTTC

abundance: -
d_gene: TRBD1
v_gene: TRBV28
j_gene: TRBJ1-6
CDR3aa: CASSLYVNGAGGPNSPLHF
CDR3nt: TGTGCCAGCAGTTTATACGTCAATGGGGCAGGGGGTCCTAATTCACCCCTCCACTTT

abundance: -
d_gene: -
v_gene: TRBV5-1
j_gene: TRBJ2-3
CDR3aa: CASSPSGWGTDTQYF
CDR3nt: TGCGCCAGCAGCCCATCAGGGTGGGGCACAGATACGCAGTATTTT

abundance: -
d_gene: TRBD1
v_gene: TRBV3-1
j_gene: TRBJ2-7
CDR3aa: CASSQETGLEQYF
CDR3nt: TGTGCCAGCAGCCAAGAGACAGGGCTCGAGCAGTACTTC

abundance: many
d_gene: TRBD1
v_gene: TRBV20-1
j_gene: TRBJ1-6
CDR3aa: CSARGGGGDSPLHF
CDR3nt: TGCAGTGCTAGAGGGGGAGGGGGCGATTCACCCCTCCACTTT

abundance: few
d_gene: -
v_gene: TRBV2
j_gene: TRBJ1-1
CDR3aa: CASSEFPDIPEDAFF
CDR3nt: TGTGCCAGCAGTGAATTTCCAGACATTCCTGAGGATGCTTTCTTT

abundance: -
d_gene: -
v_gene: TRBV7-2
j_gene: TRBJ2-2
CDR3aa: CASSLAQFSGELFF
CDR3nt: TGTGCCAGCAGCTTAGCGCAATTTTCCGGGGAGCTGTTTTTT

abundance: -
d_gene: -
v_gene: TRBV7-2
j_gene: TRBJ2-7
CDR3aa: CASSPVQRHLYEQYF
CDR3nt: TGTGCCAGCAGCCCAGTCCAGAGACACCTCTACGAGCAGTACTTC

abundance: few
d_gene: -
v_gene: TRBV29-1
j_gene: TRBJ2-5
CDR3aa: CSVGGGFGVQETQYF
CDR3nt: TGCAGCGTTGGAGGCGGTTTCGGGGTTCAAGAGACCCAGTACTTC

abundance: -
d_gene: TRBD2
v_gene: TRBV20-1
j_gene: TRBJ2-5
CDR3aa: CSARQLAGVETQYF
CDR3nt: TGCAGTGCTAGACAGCTAGCGGGAGTAGAGACCCAGTACTTC

abundance: -
d_gene: -
v_gene: TRBV28
j_gene: TRBJ1-1
CDR3aa: CASSLADSSTEAFF
CDR3nt: TGTGCCAGCAGTTTAGCCGACAGCTCCACTGAAGCTTTCTTT

abundance: -
d_gene: -
v_gene: TRBV9
j_gene: TRBJ2-6
CDR3aa: CASSVSAGFVTGANVLTF
CDR3nt: TGTGCCAGCAGCGTATCGGCAGGGTTTGTGACGGGGGCCAACGTCCTGACTTTC

abundance: few
d_gene: -
v_gene: TRBV5-8
j_gene: TRBJ2-7
CDR3aa: CASSLFHEQYF
CDR3nt: TGTGCCAGCAGCTTGTTCCACGAGCAGTACTTC

abundance: -
d_gene: TRBD2
v_gene: TRBV7-9
j_gene: TRBJ2-1
CDR3aa: CASSPWGLADYNEQFF
CDR3nt: TGTGCCAGCAGCCCATGGGGACTAGCGGATTACAATGAGCAGTTCTTC

abundance: many
d_gene: TRBD2
v_gene: TRBV4-3
j_gene: TRBJ2-2
CDR3aa: CASSQTSGVGELFF
CDR3nt: TGCGCCAGCAGCCAGACTAGCGGAGTAGGGGAGCTGTTTTTT

abundance: few
d_gene: -
v_gene: TRBV5-8
j_gene: TRBJ1-3
CDR3aa: CASTVTSGNTIYF
CDR3nt: TGTGCCAGCACCGTTACTAGTGGGAACACCATATATTTT

abundance: -
d_gene: -
v_gene: TRBV20-1
j_gene: TRBJ1-4
CDR3aa: CSALVGWAEGNEKLFF
CDR3nt: TGCAGTGCTTTAGTCGGCTGGGCAGAGGGGAACGAAAAACTGTTTTTT

abundance: -
d_gene: -
v_gene: TRBV3-1
j_gene: TRBJ1-2
CDR3aa: CASSLNLDLRYGYTF
CDR3nt: TGTGCCAGCAGCCTCAACCTGGACCTCCGCTATGGCTACACCTTC

abundance: few
d_gene: TRBD2
v_gene: TRBV7-2
j_gene: TRBJ2-7
CDR3aa: CASSSTSGVYEQYF
CDR3nt: TGTGCCAGCAGCTCTACTAGCGGGGTCTACGAGCAGTACTTC

abundance: -
d_gene: TRBD2
v_gene: TRBV5-1
j_gene: TRBJ2-5
CDR3aa: CASSATSGRGETQYF
CDR3nt: TGCGCCAGCAGCGCGACTAGCGGGAGGGGAGAGACCCAGTACTTC